This T cell receptor beta chain appears in the sequencing data of a study of CD8 T cells in ankylosing spondylitis. Study-level points and caveats: Disease-associated clonotypes exhibited CD8+ identity and were relatively infrequent in peripheral blood. As reported, disease-linked clones showed significant enrichment in matched ankylosing spondylitis synovial fluid. Roughly eight highly homologous variants made up a TCR beta motif that seemed to typify ankylosing spondylitis blood. Reports of some motif variants in reactive arthritis synovial fluid and blood predate this one.

Libraries of TCR beta came from quantitative 5'-RACE with molecular barcodes. Each CDR3 protein gets one entry after TCRdb re-called the 5' RACE reads with MiXCR. This sample has just under 550,000 distinct CDR3 sequences; roughly 12% occur once, and the top ten carry 6.8%. For this clonotype: Antigen: not known.

The germline gives CDR1 LGHNT, CDR2 FRNRAP. Trimming stripped 1 base from V and 0 bases from J, with 13 bases between. This CDR3 spans 17 amino acids. This chain connects TRBV12-5 to TRBJ2-1; maybe TRBD1 (6 bases). The sample comprised blood, either unsorted or a sorted T cell fraction (not recorded which). The receptor was derived from a male donor with ankylosing spondylitis. This chain's CDR3 is CASGLGPGAISYNEQFF. The CDR3 DNA sequence: TGTGCTAGTGGTTTGGGGCCAGGGGCGATCTCCTACAATGAGCAGTTCTTC.